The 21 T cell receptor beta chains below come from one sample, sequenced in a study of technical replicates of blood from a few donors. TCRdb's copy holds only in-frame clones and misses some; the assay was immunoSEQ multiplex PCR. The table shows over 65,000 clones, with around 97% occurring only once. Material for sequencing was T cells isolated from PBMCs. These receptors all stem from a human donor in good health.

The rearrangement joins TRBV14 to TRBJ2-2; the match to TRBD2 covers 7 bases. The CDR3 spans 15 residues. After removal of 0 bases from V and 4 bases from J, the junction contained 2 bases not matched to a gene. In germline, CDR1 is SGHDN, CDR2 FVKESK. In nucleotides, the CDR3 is TGTGCCAGCAGCCAAGATTGGGGGGGCACCGGGGAGCTGTTTTTT. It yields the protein CASSQDWGGTGELFF.

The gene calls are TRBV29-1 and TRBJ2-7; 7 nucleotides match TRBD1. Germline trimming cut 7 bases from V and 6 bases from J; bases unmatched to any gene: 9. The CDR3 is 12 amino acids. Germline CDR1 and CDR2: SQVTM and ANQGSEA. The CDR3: CSAGTVPFEQYF. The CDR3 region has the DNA TGCAGCGCTGGGACAGTGCCTTTCGAGCAGTACTTC.

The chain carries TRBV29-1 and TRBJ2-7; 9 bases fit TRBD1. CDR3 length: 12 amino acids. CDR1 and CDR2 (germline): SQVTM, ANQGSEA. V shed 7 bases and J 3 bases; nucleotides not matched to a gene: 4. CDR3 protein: CSGGTGRYEQYF. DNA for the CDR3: TGCAGCGGAGGGACAGGGCGCTACGAGCAGTACTTC.

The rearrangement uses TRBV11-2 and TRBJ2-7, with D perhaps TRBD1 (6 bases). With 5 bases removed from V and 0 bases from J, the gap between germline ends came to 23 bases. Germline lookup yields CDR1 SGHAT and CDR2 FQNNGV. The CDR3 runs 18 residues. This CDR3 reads CASSPPRAQGPSSYEQYF. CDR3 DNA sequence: TGTGCCAGCAGCCCGCCTAGAGCGCAGGGGCCTAGCTCCTACGAGCAGTACTTC. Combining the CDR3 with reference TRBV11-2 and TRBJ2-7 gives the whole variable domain EAGVAQSPRYKIIEKRQSVAFWCNPISGHATLYWYQQILGQGPKLLIQFQNNGVVDDSQLPKDRFSAERLKGVDSTLKIQPAKLEDSAVYLCASSPPRAQGPSSYEQYFGPGTRLTVT.

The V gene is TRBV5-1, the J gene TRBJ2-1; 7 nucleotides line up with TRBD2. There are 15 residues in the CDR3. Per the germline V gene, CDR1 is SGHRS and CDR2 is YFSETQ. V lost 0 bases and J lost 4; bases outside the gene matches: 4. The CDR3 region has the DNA TGCGCCAGCAGCTTGGATTCGGGGGGATACAATGAGCAGTTCTTC. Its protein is CASSLDSGGYNEQFF. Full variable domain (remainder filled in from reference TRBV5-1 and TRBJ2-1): KAGVTQTPRYLIKTRGQQVTLSCSPISGHRSVSWYQQTPGQGLQFLFEYFSETQRNKGNFPGRFSGRQFSNSRSEMNVSTLELGDSALYLCASSLDSGGYNEQFFGPGTRLTVL.

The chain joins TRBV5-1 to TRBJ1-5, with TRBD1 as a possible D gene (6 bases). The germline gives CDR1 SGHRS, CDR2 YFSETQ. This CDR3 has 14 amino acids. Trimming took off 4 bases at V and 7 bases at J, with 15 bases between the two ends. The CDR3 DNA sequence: TGCGCCAGCAGCGCAGGGGCGGGTGGACAGCCCCAGCATTTT. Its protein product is CASSAGAGGQPQHF.

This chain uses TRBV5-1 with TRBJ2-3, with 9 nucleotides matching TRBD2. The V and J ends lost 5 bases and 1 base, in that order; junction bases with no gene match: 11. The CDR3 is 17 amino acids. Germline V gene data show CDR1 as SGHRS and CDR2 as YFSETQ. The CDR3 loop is CASREAGGSPGTDTQYF. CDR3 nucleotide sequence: TGCGCCAGCAGGGAAGCGGGAGGCAGCCCTGGCACAGATACGCAGTATTTT.

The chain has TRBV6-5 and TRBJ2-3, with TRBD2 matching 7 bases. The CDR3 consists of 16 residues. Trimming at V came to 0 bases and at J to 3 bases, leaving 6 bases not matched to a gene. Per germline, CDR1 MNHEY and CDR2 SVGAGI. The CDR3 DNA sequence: TGTGCCAGCAGTTACTCTGGGGGGGGAGGGACAGATACGCAGTATTTT. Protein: CASSYSGGGGTDTQYF.

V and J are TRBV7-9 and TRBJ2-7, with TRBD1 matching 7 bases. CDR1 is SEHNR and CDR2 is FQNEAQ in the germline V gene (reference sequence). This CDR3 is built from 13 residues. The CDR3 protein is CGALRDSFYEQYF. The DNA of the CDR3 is TGTGGGGCTCTCCGGGACAGCTTCTACGAGCAGTACTTC.

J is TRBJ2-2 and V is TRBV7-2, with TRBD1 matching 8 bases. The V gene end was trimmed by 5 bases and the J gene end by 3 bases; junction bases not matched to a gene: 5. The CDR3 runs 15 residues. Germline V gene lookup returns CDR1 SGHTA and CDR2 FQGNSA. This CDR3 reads CASSQGAGDTGELFF. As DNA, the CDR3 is TGTGCCAGCAGCCAGGGGGCCGGGGACACCGGGGAGCTGTTTTTT.

CDR3 DNA sequence: TGCGCCAGCAGCTTGGGGTCCAATCTCAGGGGGACCCAGTACTTC. As protein: CASSLGSNLRGTQYF. The J gene is TRBJ2-5, the V gene TRBV5-1, with D perhaps matching TRBD1 (6 bases). Deletions cut 0 bases from V and 7 bases from J, with 16 bases between. CDR3 length: 15 amino acids. Germline loops: CDR1 SGHRS, CDR2 YFSETQ.

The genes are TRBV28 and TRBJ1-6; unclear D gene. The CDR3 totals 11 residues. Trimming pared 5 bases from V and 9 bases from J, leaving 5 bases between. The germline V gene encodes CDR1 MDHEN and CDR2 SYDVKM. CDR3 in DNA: TGTGCCAGCAGTCTCGGTTCACCCCTCCACTTT. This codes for CASSLGSPLHF.

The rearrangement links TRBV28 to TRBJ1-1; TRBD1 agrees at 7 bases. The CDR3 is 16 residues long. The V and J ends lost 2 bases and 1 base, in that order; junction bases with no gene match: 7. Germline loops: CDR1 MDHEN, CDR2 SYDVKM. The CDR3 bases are TGTGCCAGCAGTTTAACAGGGGTCGGAGAGAACACTGAAGCTTTCTTT. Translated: CASSLTGVGENTEAFF.

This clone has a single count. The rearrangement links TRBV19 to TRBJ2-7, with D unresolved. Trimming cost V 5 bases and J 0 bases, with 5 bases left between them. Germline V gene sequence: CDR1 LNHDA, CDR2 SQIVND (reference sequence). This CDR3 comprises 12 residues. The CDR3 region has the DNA TGTGCCAGTAGTCCCGGCTCCTACGAGCAGTACTTC. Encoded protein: CASSPGSYEQYF.

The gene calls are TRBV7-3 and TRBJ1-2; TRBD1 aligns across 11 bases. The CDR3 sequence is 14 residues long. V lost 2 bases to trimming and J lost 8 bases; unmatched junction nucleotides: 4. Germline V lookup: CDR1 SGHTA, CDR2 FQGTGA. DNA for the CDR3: TGTGCCAGCAGCTTAGGGACAGGGGGAAAAGGCTACACCTTC. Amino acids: CASSLGTGGKGYTF.

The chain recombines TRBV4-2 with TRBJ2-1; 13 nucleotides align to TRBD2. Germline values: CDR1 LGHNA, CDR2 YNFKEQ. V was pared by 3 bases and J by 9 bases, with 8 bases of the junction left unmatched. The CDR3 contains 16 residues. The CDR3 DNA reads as TGTGCCAGCAGCCAGGAAAGACTAGCGGGAGGCTTTGAGCAGTTCTTC. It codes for CASSQERLAGGFEQFF.

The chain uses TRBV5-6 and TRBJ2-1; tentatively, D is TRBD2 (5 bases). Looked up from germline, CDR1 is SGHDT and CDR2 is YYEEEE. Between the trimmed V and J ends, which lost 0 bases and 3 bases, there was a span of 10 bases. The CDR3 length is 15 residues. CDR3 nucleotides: TGTGCCAGCAGCTTGGAGCGGTCTCACTACAATGAGCAGTTCTTC. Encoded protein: CASSLERSHYNEQFF.

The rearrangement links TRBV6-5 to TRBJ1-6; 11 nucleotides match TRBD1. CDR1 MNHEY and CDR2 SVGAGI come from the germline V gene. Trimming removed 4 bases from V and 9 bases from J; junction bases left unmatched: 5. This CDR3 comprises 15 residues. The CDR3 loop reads CASSSSGTGGSPLHF. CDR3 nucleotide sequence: TGTGCCAGCAGTTCCTCCGGGACAGGGGGTTCACCCCTCCACTTT.

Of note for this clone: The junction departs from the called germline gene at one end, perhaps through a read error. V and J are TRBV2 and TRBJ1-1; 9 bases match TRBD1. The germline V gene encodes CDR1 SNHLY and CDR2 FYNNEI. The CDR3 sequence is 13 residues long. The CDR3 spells CASNTDRGAPGIF. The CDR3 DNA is TGTGCCAGCAACACGGACAGGGGCGCCCCAGGAATCTTT. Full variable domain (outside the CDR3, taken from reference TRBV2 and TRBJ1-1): EPEVTQTPSHQVTQMGQEVILRCVPISNHLYFYWYRQILGQKVEFLVSFYNNEISEKSEIFDDQFSVERPDGSNFTLKIRSTKLEDSAMYFCASNTDRGAPGIFGQGTRLTVV.

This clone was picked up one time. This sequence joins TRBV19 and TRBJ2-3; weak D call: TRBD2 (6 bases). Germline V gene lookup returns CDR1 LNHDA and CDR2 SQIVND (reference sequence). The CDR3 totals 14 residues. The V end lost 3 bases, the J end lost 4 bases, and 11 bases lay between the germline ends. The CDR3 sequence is CASSITGGADTQYF. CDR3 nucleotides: TGTGCCAGTAGTATCACGGGCGGGGCAGATACGCAGTATTTT.

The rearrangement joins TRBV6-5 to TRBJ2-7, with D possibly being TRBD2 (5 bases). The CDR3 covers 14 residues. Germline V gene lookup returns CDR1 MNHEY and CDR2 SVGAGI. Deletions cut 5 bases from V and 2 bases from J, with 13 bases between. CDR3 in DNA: TGTGCCAGCAGTCAAGGACGGGATCCCTACGAGCAGTACTTC. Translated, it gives CASSQGRDPYEQYF.